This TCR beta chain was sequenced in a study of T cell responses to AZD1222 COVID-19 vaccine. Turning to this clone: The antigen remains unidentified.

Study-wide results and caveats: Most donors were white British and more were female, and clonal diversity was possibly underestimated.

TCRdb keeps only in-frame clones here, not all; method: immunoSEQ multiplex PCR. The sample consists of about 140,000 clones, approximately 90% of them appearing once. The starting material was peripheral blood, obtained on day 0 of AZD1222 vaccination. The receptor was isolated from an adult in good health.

The CDR3 DNA sequence: TGTGCCAGCAGCTTACGCCCGGGGCTGATTGGTGGTGAAGCTTTCTTT. Translation: CASSLRPGLIGGEAFF. The rearrangement joins TRBV7-6 to TRBJ1-1; possibly TRBD1 for D (5 bases). CDR3 length: 16 amino acids. V lost 2 bases to trimming and J lost 7 bases, with 20 bases between them. The germline V gene has CDR1 SGHVS and CDR2 FNYEAQ.